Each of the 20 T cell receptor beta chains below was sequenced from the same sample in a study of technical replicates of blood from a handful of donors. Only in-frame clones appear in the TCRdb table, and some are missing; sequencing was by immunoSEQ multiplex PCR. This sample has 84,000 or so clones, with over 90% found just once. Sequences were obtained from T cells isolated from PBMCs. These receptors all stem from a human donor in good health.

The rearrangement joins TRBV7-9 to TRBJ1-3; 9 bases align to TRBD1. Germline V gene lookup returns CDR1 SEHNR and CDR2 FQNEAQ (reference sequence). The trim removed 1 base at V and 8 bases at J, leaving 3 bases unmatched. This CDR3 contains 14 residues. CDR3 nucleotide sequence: TGTGCCAGCAGCTTAGACAGGGGGCGAGACACCATATATTTT. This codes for CASSLDRGRDTIYF.

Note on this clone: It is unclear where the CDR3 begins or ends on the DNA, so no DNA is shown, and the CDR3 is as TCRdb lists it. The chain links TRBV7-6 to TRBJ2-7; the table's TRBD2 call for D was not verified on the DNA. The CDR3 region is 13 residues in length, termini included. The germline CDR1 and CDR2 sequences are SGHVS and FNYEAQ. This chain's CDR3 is CASSSSGSYEQYF.

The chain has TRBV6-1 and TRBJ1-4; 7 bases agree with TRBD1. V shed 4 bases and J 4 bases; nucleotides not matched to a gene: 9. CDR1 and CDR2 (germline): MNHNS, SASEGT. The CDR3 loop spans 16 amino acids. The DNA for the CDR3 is TGTGCCAGCAGTGCTCGTACAGGGGTCTATAATGAAAAACTGTTTTTT. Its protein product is CASSARTGVYNEKLFF.

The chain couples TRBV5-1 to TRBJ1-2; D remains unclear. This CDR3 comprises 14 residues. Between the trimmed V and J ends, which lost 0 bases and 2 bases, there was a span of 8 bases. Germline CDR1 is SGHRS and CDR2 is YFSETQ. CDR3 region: CASSLEAANYGYTF. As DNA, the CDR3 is TGCGCCAGCAGCTTGGAGGCAGCGAACTATGGCTACACCTTC.

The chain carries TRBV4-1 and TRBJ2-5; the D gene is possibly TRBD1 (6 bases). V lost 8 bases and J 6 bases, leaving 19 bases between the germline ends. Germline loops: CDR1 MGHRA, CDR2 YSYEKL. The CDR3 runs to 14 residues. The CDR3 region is CASSPGDPHQTQYF. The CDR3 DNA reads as TGCGCCAGCTCCCCAGGGGACCCCCACCAGACCCAGTACTTC.

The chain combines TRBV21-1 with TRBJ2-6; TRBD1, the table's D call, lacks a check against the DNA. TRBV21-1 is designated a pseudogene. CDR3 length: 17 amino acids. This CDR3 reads CASSNVIQQSRANVLTF. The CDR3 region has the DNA TGTGCCAGCAGCAACGTCATACAACAAAGTCGGGCCAACGTCCTGACTTTC.

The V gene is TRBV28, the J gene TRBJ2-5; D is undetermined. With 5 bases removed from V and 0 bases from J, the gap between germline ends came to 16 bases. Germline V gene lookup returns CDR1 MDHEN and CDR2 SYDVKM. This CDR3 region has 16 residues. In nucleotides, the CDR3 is TGTGCCAGCAGTCTCTACCAACTTAATTACCAAGAGACCCAGTACTTC. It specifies CASSLYQLNYQETQYF.

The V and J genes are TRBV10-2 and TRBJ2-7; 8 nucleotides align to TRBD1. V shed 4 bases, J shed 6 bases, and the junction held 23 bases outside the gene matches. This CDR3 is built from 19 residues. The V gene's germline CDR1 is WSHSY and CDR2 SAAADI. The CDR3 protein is CASSGSTGLQGGLLGEQYF. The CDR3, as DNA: TGCGCCAGCAGTGGGTCGACGGGGTTACAGGGGGGATTGCTCGGCGAGCAGTACTTC.

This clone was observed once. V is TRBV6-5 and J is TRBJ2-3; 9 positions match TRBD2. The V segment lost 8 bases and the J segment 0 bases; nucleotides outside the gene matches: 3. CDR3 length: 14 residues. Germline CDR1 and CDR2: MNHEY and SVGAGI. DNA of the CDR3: TGTGCCAGCTCGGGACTAGCTAGCACAGATACGCAGTATTTT. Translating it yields CASSGLASTDTQYF.

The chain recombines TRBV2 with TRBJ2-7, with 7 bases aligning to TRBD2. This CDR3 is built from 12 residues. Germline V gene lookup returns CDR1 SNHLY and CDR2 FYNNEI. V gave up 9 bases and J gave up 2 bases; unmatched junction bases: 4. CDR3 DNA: TGTGCCAGTAGGAGCGGGGCCTACGAGCAGTACTTC. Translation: CASRSGAYEQYF. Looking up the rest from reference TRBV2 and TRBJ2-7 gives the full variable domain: EPEVTQTPSHQVTQMGQEVILRCVPISNHLYFYWYRQILGQKVEFLVSFYNNEISEKSEIFDDQFSVERPDGSNFTLKIRSTKLEDSAMYFCASRSGAYEQYFGPGTRLTVT.

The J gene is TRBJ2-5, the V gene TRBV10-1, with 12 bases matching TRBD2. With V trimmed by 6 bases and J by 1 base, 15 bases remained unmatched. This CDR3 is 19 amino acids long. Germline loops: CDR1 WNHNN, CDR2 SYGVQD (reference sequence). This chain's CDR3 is CASSPGSTSGSLFQETQYF. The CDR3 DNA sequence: TGCGCCAGCAGCCCGGGATCGACTAGCGGGAGTTTGTTCCAAGAGACCCAGTACTTC.

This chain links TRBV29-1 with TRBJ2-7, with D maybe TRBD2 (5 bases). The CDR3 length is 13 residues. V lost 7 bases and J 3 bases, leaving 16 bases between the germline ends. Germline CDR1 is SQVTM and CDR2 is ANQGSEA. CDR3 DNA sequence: TGCAGCGCCGTGTTGGCAGGACTCTACGAGCAGTACTTC. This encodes CSAVLAGLYEQYF.

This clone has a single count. The CDR3 reads CASSYRDRIHLTYGYTF. CDR3 nucleotide sequence: TGTGCCAGCAGCTACCGGGACAGAATTCACCTAACTTATGGCTACACCTTC. This sequence joins TRBV5-6 and TRBJ1-2; TRBD1 agrees at 7 bases. The CDR3 is 17 amino acids. V lost 3 bases, J lost 5 bases, and 16 bases stayed unmatched. Per germline, CDR1 SGHDT and CDR2 YYEEEE.

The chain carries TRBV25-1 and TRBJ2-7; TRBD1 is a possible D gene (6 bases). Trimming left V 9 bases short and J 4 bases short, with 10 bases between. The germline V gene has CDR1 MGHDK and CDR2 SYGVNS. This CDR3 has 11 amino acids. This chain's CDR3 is CASTQGYEQYF. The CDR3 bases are TGTGCCAGTACCCAGGGGTACGAGCAGTACTTC.

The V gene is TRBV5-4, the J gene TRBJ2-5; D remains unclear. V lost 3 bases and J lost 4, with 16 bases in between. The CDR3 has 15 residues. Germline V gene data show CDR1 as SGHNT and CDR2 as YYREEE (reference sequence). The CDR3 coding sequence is TGTGCCAGCAGCTCCAGGCCCAGTAGAACAGAGACCCAGTACTTC. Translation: CASSSRPSRTETQYF.

The chain's CDR3 is CASSIGGDETQYF. CDR3 coding DNA: TGCGCCAGCAGCATCGGAGGCGATGAGACCCAGTACTTC. The chain joins TRBV5-1 to TRBJ2-5, with D possibly being TRBD2 (5 bases). V shed 4 bases and J shed 5 bases, with 12 bases lying between them. The CDR3 totals 13 residues. Germline V gives CDR1 SGHRS, CDR2 YFSETQ.

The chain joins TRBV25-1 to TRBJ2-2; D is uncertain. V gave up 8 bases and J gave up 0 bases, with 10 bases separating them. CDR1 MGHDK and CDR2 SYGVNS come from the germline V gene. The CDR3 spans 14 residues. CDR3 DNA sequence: TGTGCCAGCTCCAGACTTGCGAACACCGGGGAGCTGTTTTTT. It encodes CASSRLANTGELFF.

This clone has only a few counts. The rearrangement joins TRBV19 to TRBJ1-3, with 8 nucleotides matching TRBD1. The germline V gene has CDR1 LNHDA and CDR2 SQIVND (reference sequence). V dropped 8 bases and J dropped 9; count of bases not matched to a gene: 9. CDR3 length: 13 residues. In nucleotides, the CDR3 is TGTGCCAGTTCAGACAGGGGCGGATTCACCATATATTTT. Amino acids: CASSDRGGFTIYF.

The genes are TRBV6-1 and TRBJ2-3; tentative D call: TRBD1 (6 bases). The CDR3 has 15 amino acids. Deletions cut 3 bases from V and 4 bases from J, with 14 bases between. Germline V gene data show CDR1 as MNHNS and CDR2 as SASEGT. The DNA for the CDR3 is TGTGCCAGCAGTGACTGGGGCAGGGGCCCAGATACGCAGTATTTT. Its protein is CASSDWGRGPDTQYF.

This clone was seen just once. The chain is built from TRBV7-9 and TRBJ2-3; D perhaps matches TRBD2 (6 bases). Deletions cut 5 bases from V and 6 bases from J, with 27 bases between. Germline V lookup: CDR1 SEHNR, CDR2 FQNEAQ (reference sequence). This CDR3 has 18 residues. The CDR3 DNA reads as TGTGCCAGCAGCCCGCCCGATCGATTAGCGGTGGTTTGGGATACGCAGTATTTT. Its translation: CASSPPDRLAVVWDTQYF.